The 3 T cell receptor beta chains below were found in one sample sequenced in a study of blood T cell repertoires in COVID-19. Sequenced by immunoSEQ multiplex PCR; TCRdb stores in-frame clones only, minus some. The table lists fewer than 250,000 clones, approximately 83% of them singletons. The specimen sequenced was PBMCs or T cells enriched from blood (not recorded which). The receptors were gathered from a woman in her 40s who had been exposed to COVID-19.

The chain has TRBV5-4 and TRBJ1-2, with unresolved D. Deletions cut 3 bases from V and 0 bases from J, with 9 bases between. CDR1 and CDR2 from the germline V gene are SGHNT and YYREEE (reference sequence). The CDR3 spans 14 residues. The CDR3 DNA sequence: TGTGCCAGCAGCTCCGGAGGGTCTAACTATGGCTACACCTTC. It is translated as CASSSGGSNYGYTF.

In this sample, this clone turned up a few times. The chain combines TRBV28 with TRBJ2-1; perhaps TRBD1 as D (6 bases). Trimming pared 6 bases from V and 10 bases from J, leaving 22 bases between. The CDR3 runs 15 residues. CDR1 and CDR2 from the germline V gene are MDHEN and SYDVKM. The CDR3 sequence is CASSPPGTQQGEQFF. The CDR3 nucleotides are TGTGCCAGCAGCCCACCCGGGACACAGCAAGGCGAGCAGTTCTTC.

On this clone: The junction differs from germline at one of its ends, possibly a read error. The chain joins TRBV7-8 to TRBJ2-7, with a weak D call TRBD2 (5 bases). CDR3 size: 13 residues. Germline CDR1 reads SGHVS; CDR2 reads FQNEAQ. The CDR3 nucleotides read TGTGCCAGCAGCTCCATGGGAATCGGGGAGCAATACTTC. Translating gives CASSSMGIGEQYF.